This TCR beta chain was captured in a study of T cells in Graves' hyperthyroidism and ophthalmopathy. Germline values: CDR1 SQVTM, CDR2 ANQGSEA. V was pared by 4 bases and J by 0 bases, with 9 bases between. This CDR3 region has 14 residues. There were TCR beta CDR3 regions amplified from RNA transcripts. An initial round of RT-PCR targeting the TCR CDR3 relied on the HTBI primer set. TCRdb redid the calling of the multiplex PCR reads with MiXCR, one entry per CDR3 protein. In the table there are 650,000 to 800,000 distinct CDR3 sequences, 45% of which are singletons. This chain links TRBV29-1 with TRBJ1-4; a weak D match, TRBD1 (5 bases). This receptor was obtained from an adult man with Graves' disease, either hyperthyroidism or ophthalmopathy (not recorded which). The sample was peripheral blood or thyroid tissue (not recorded which). The CDR3 region is CSVVTETTNEKLFF. The CDR3 DNA sequence: TGCAGCGTTGTGACAGAGACAACTAATGAAAAACTGTTTTTT.